Each of the 13 T cell receptor beta chains below was sequenced from the same sample in a study of T cell responses to AZD1222 COVID-19 vaccine. The table came from immunoSEQ multiplex PCR; TCRdb's copy has only in-frame clones and leaves some out. The table includes 110,000 to 150,000 clones, around 89% detected once. The specimen was peripheral blood, collected on day 0 of AZD1222 vaccination. The receptors originated from an adult in good health.

J is TRBJ1-6 and V is TRBV7-3, with D hard to call. Looked up from germline, CDR1 is SGHTA and CDR2 is FQGTGA. V was clipped by 5 bases and J by 7 bases, with 9 bases between them. CDR3 length: 13 residues. The CDR3 nucleotides are TGTGCCAGCAGCGCCCAAAGAAATTCACCCCTCCACTTT. Protein: CASSAQRNSPLHF.

This chain joins TRBV4-3 and TRBJ1-6; D is unclear. CDR1 is LGHNA, CDR2 YSLEER, per germline. This CDR3 has 18 residues. V was cut by 0 bases and J by 15 bases, with 27 bases left in between. For the CDR3, the DNA is TGCGCCAGCAGCCAAGATTCAGATCCAAATTCGTTCTTTAGACTCCTCCACTTT. It translates to CASSQDSDPNSFFRLLHF.

The chain carries TRBV6-5 and TRBJ1-5, with D possibly TRBD1 on 5 matching bases. The germline V and J ends were trimmed by 4 bases and 1 base, with 11 bases remaining between them. Germline V gene data show CDR1 as MNHEY and CDR2 as SVGAGI. The CDR3 loop spans 15 amino acids. The CDR3 loop is CASSSAGGSNQPQHF. The CDR3 DNA follows: TGTGCCAGCAGTTCCGCCGGGGGGAGCAATCAGCCCCAGCATTTT.

Comment on this clone: Other DNA sequences in this sample translate to the same CDR3. The CDR3 nucleotides read TGTGCCATCCGGGACAGGGAGAATCAGCCCCAGCATTTT. As protein: CAIRDRENQPQHF. The chain is built from TRBV10-3 and TRBJ1-5; 9 bases are shared with TRBD1. Losses at the gene ends were 8 bases for V and 4 bases for J; bases not matched to a gene: 3. The length of the CDR3 is 13 residues. Germline V gene data show CDR1 as ENHRY and CDR2 as SYGVKD.

This chain joins TRBV27 and TRBJ1-1; possible D gene TRBD1, 6 bases. Germline loops: CDR1 MNHEY, CDR2 SMNVEV (reference sequence). CDR3 size: 16 residues. V lost 6 bases and J 0 bases, leaving 17 bases between the germline ends. This CDR3 is CASSRWGGTLNTEAFF. CDR3 nucleotide sequence: TGTGCCAGCAGCCGGTGGGGGGGCACTCTGAACACTGAAGCTTTCTTT.

This clone was observed once. The DNA for the CDR3 is TGTGCCAGTAGAGTTACCGACAACACTGAAGCTTTCTTT. This translates into CASRVTDNTEAFF. This sequence joins TRBV19 and TRBJ1-1; D gene ambiguous. The germline CDR1 and CDR2 sequences are LNHDA and SQIVND (reference sequence). V lost 6 bases to trimming and J lost 2 bases, with 10 bases between them. CDR3 length equals 13 residues.

The chain combines TRBV7-6 with TRBJ1-6; 10 nucleotides line up with TRBD1. Germline lookup yields CDR1 SGHVS and CDR2 FNYEAQ. Trimming took 4 bases from V and 5 from J; bases not matched to a gene: 2. CDR3 length equals 15 residues. The CDR3 coding sequence is TGTGCCAGCAGCTGGGGACAGGGGAATAATTCACCCCTCCACTTT. Amino acid sequence: CASSWGQGNNSPLHF.

The chain recombines TRBV27 with TRBJ1-2, with TRBD1 matching over 8 bases. The CDR3 is made up of 14 amino acids. J was trimmed by 3 bases and V by 3 bases; bases with no gene match: 3. Per germline, CDR1 MNHEY and CDR2 SMNVEV (reference sequence). The CDR3 loop reads CASSLTGAHYGYTF. CDR3 in DNA: TGTGCCAGCAGTTTGACAGGGGCCCACTATGGCTACACCTTC.

The chain uses TRBV4-3 and TRBJ2-5; TRBD2 aligns across 9 bases. The CDR3 is 18 residues long. V was pared by 0 bases and J by 2 bases, with 10 bases of the junction left unmatched. CDR1 LGHNA and CDR2 YSLEER come from the germline V gene. This chain's CDR3 is CASSQDRAGGLVQETQYF. As DNA, the CDR3 is TGCGCCAGCAGCCAAGATCGGGCGGGAGGGTTGGTTCAAGAGACCCAGTACTTC.

V gene TRBV6-5 combines with J gene TRBJ2-3, with 8 bases aligning to TRBD2. Germline lookup yields CDR1 MNHEY and CDR2 SVGAGI. Trimming cost V 6 bases and J 5 bases; bases outside gene matches: 7. The CDR3 sequence is 14 residues long. For the CDR3, the DNA is TGTGCCAGCAGGCCGGGACTAGAGGTAGATACGCAGTATTTT. Protein: CASRPGLEVDTQYF.

The chain links TRBV20-1 to TRBJ2-7; D not certain. Trimming shortened V by 6 bases and J by 2 bases, and 5 bases separated the two germline ends. The CDR3 spans 10 residues. Germline-derived CDR1 and CDR2 are DFQATT and SNEGSKA (reference sequence). CDR3 region: CSAGAYEQYF. The CDR3 nucleotides are TGCAGTGCGGGTGCCTACGAGCAGTACTTC.

V usage is TRBV14 and J usage is TRBJ2-2; 7 bases agree with TRBD2. Trimming at V came to 0 bases and at J to 4 bases, leaving 8 bases not matched to a gene. This CDR3 is built from 17 residues. The V gene's germline CDR1 is SGHDN and CDR2 FVKESK. The CDR3 sequence: CASSQDRGVRGTGELFF. The CDR3 nucleotides read TGTGCCAGCAGCCAAGATCGGGGGGTACGTGGCACCGGGGAGCTGTTTTTT.

The rearrangement joins TRBV5-1 to TRBJ2-7; D is unresolved. The CDR3 is 11 residues long. The V gene lost 0 bases and the J gene lost 5 bases, with 3 bases spanning the gap. The germline gives CDR1 SGHRS, CDR2 YFSETQ. CDR3 nucleotide sequence: TGCGCCAGCAGCTTGGGCGACGAGCAGTACTTC. Protein sequence: CASSLGDEQYF.